This T cell receptor (beta chain) stems from a study of PD-1 blockade in mismatch repair-deficient tumors. Study results and caveats: Tumor-resident clones, often undetectable pretreatment in blood, expanded then contracted after pembrolizumab.

For this clone: Its cognate antigen is unknown.

TCRs were sequenced from three patients responding to pembrolizumab. The CDR3 runs to 14 residues. Germline V gene sequence: CDR1 LNHDA, CDR2 SQIVND (reference sequence). The J segment lost 6 bases and the V segment lost 10 bases, leaving 9 bases of the junction unmatched. Sequencing was performed with immunoSEQ multiplex PCR; in TCRdb, only in-frame clones are kept and a portion is missing. This table has 49,000 or so clones, more than 65% appearing once. Here the sequenced sample was peripheral blood, taken 20 weeks after starting pembrolizumab. The sequence came from an adult with mismatch repair-deficient cancer. J is TRBJ2-1 and V is TRBV19, with 10 bases that match TRBD1. This CDR3 is CATDPGTGANEQFF. The CDR3 DNA is TGTGCCACCGACCCCGGGACAGGGGCCAATGAGCAGTTCTTC.